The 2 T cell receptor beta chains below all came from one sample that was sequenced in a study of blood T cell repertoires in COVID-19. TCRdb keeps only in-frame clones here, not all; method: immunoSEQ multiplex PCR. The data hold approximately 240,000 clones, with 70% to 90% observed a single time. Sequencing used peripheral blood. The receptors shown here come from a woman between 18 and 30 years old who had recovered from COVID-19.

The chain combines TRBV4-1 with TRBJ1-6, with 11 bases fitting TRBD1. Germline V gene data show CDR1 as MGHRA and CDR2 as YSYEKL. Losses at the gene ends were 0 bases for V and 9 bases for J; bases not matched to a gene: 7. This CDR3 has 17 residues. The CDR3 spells CASSQDKGGTGGSPLHF. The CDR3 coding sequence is TGCGCCAGCAGCCAAGATAAGGGAGGGACAGGGGGTTCACCCCTCCACTTT.

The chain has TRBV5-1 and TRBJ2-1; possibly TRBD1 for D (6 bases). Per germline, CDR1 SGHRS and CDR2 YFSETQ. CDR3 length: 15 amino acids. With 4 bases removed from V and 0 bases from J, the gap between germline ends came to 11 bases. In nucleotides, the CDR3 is TGCGCCAGCAGCCTGGACAGAAGCTCCTACAATGAGCAGTTCTTC. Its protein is CASSLDRSSYNEQFF.